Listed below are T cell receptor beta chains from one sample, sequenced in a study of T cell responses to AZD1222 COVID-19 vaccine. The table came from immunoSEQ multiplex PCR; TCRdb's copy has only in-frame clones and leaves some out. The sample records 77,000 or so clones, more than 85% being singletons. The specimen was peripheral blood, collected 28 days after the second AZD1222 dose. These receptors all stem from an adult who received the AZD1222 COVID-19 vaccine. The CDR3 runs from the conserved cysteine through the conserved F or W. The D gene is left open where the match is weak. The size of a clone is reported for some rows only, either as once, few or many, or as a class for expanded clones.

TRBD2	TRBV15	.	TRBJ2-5	CATSRLGLAGETQYF	TGTGCCACCAGCAGGTTGGGACTAGCCGGAGAGACCCAGTACTTC
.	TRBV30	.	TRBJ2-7	CAWSVIGTRMGEQYF	TGTGCCTGGAGTGTTATAGGAACCCGGATGGGGGAGCAGTACTTC
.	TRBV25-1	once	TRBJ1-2	CASSADDGYTF	TGTGCCAGCAGTGCAGACGATGGCTACACCTTC
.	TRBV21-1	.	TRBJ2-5	CASSNQKETQYF	TGTGCCAGCAGCAACCAGAAAGAGACCCAGTACTTC
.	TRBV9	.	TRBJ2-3	CASSPEGLRRADTQYF	TGTGCCAGCAGCCCCGAGGGACTCAGACGGGCAGATACGCAGTATTTT
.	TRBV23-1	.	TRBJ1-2	CASSRWGLPPGYTF	TGCGCCAGCAGTCGGTGGGGTCTCCCCCCTGGCTACACCTTC
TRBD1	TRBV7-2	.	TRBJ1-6	CASSQGQGHSPLHF	TGTGCCAGCAGTCAGGGACAGGGGCATTCACCCCTCCACTTT
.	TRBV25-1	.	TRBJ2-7	CASSILYEQYF	TGTGCCAGCAGTATCCTATACGAGCAGTACTTC
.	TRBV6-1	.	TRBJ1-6	CASSEAGSSYNSPLHF	TGTGCCAGCAGTGAAGCCGGGAGCTCCTATAATTCACCCCTCCACTTT
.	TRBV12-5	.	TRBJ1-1	CASGFDQGGRDTEAFF	TGTGCTAGTGGTTTCGACCAGGGCGGTCGGGACACTGAAGCTTTCTTT
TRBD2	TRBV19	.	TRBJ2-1	CASSIRPPGLAGTSEQFF	TGTGCCAGTAGTATCAGACCTCCGGGACTAGCGGGAACCAGTGAGCAGTTCTTC
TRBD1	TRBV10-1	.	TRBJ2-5	CASTPGQQETQYF	TGCGCCAGCACGCCGGGACAGCAAGAGACCCAGTACTTC
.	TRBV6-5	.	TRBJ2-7	CASSLGREQYF	TGTGCCAGCAGTTTAGGTCGGGAGCAGTACTTC
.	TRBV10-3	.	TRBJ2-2	CAIRDRDNGGELFF	TGTGCCATCAGAGACCGGGACAACGGCGGGGAGCTGTTTTTT
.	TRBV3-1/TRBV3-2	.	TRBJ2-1	CASSQRGSSYNEQFF	TGTGCCAGCAGCCAAAGGGGGTCTTCCTACAATGAGCAGTTCTTC
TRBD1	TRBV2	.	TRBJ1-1	CASRQGTTEAFF	TGTGCCAGCAGACAGGGGACCACTGAAGCTTTCTTT
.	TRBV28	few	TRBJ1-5	CASSLPGLWNQPQHF	TGTGCCAGCAGTTTACCGGGGCTGTGGAATCAGCCCCAGCATTTT
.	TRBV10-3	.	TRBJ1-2	CAISDSVQPGQYGYTF	TGTGCCATCAGTGACTCGGTGCAACCAGGGCAGTACGGCTACACCTTC
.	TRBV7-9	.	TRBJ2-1	CASSPFGSGDYNEQFF	TGTGCCAGCAGCCCATTCGGTAGCGGAGACTACAATGAGCAGTTCTTC
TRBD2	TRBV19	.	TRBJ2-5	CASSTLASGGETQYF	TGTGCCAGTAGTACCCTAGCGTCGGGGGGGGAGACCCAGTACTTC
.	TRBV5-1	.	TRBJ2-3	CASSLLEDTQYF	TGCGCCAGCAGCTTGTTGGAAGATACGCAGTATTTT
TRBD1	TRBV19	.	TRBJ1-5	CASSDRALGQPQHF	TGTGCCAGTAGCGACAGGGCGCTTGGTCAGCCCCAGCATTTT
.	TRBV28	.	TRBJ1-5	CASSLWAGADNQPQHF	TGTGCCAGCAGTTTATGGGCGGGGGCCGACAATCAGCCCCAGCATTTT
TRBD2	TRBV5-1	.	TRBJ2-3	CASSRGLAGEGDTQYF	TGCGCCAGCAGCAGGGGACTAGCGGGAGAAGGAGATACGCAGTATTTT
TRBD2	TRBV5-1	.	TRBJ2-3	CASSHQLAGGLTDTQYF	TGCGCCAGCAGCCACCAACTAGCGGGAGGTCTAACAGATACGCAGTATTTT
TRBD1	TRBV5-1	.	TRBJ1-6	CASSLSYPQGGSPLHF	TGCGCCAGCAGCCTATCCTACCCACAGGGGGGGTCACCCCTCCACTTT
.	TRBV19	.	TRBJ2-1	CASSMPPRVGYNEQFF	TGTGCCAGTAGTATGCCTCCCAGGGTAGGCTACAATGAGCAGTTCTTC
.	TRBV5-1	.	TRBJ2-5	CASRLGGETQYF	TGCGCCAGCAGATTAGGTGGAGAGACCCAGTACTTC
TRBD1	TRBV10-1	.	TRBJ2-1	CASSPGTGGYNEQFF	TGCGCCAGCAGCCCCGGGACAGGGGGCTACAATGAGCAGTTCTTC
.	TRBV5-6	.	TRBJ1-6	CASSPIGSRRSPLHF	TGTGCCAGCAGCCCTATTGGGTCGCGACGGTCACCCCTCCACTTT